A selection of T cell receptor beta chains follows, all from one sample in a study of blood T cell repertoires in COVID-19. Clones were read by immunoSEQ multiplex PCR, and TCRdb kept only the in-frame ones, dropping some. The sample contains roughly 180,000 clones, 75% to 90% of which appear only once. Sequencing used peripheral blood. The receptors stem from an older woman with acute or convalescent COVID-19. Each CDR3 is given with its conserved first and last residue. The order of the fields is V gene, clone size, J gene, CDR3 length, D gene, CDR3 protein, CDR3 DNA. D genes are given only for firm matches. Expanded clones are given a class, and other clones once, few, many or no size at all.

>TRBV9|-|TRBJ1-2|14|TRBD1
CASSVEGANYGYTF
TGTGCCAGCAGCGTGGAGGGGGCGAACTATGGCTACACCTTC
>TRBV27|-|TRBJ1-2|14|-
CASSLSAGSYGYTF
TGTGCCAGCAGTTTATCGGCCGGGAGCTATGGCTACACCTTC
>TRBV29-1|-|TRBJ2-5|14|TRBD1
CSVEEWTGVETQYF
TGCAGCGTTGAAGAATGGACAGGGGTAGAGACCCAGTACTTC
>TRBV19|-|TRBJ1-1|12|-
CASRGYTAEAFF
TGTGCCAGTCGGGGGTACACGGCTGAAGCTTTCTTT
>TRBV9|-|TRBJ2-7|15|TRBD1
CASSVGTGLAYEQYF
TGTGCCAGCAGCGTCGGGACAGGGCTCGCCTACGAGCAGTACTTC
>TRBV9|-|TRBJ2-2|12|TRBD1
CASRRQGGELFF
TGTGCCAGCAGGAGACAGGGCGGGGAGCTGTTTTTT
>TRBV28|-|TRBJ1-1|15|-
CASSTTGGGRNEAFF
TGTGCCAGCAGTACCACCGGGGGAGGCAGGAATGAAGCTTTCTTT
>TRBV11-2|-|TRBJ2-3|16|-
CASSLDLWDSGDTQYF
TGTGCCAGCAGCTTAGATCTTTGGGATAGCGGAGATACGCAGTATTTT
>TRBV5-1|-|TRBJ1-1|12|-
CASSNGGTEAFF
TGCGCCAGCAGCAACGGGGGCACTGAAGCTTTCTTT
>TRBV5-5|-|TRBJ2-5|14|-
CASSSGQNQETQYF
TGTGCCAGCAGCTCTGGACAGAACCAAGAGACCCAGTACTTC
>TRBV11-3|-|TRBJ1-3|14|-
CASSAGFSGNTIYF
TGTGCCAGCAGCGCGGGCTTCTCTGGAAACACCATATATTTT
>TRBV11-2|-|TRBJ1-4|13|-
CASSLEGGFKLFF
TGTGCCAGCAGCTTGGAGGGAGGCTTCAAACTGTTTTTT
>TRBV5-1|-|TRBJ2-1|17|TRBD2
CASSPTSGRAWGNEQFF
TGCGCCAGCAGCCCGACCAGCGGGAGGGCCTGGGGCAATGAGCAGTTCTTC
>TRBV18|-|TRBJ1-4|17|TRBD1
CASSERPGQQTNEKLFF
TGTGCCAGCTCAGAACGACCGGGACAGCAAACTAATGAAAAACTGTTTTTT
>TRBV6-5|-|TRBJ1-5|16|-
CASSYSTPAYNQPQHF
TGTGCCAGCAGTTACTCGACACCCGCCTACAATCAGCCCCAGCATTTT
>TRBV7-2|-|TRBJ1-2|16|TRBD1
CASSLRGQGTNYGYTF
TGTGCCAGCAGCTTAAGGGGACAGGGGACCAACTATGGCTACACCTTC
>TRBV5-4|-|TRBJ1-5|14|-
CASSLAGGNQPQHF
TGTGCCAGCAGCTTGGCCGGGGGTAATCAGCCCCAGCATTTT
>TRBV6-5|-|TRBJ1-5|14|-
CASSSGTTNQPQHF
TGTGCCAGCAGCTCCGGGACAACAAATCAGCCCCAGCATTTT
>TRBV3-1/TRBV3-2|-|TRBJ1-4|14|-
CASSQSGGNEKLFF
TGTGCCAGCAGCCAAAGCGGCGGTAATGAAAAACTGTTTTTT
>TRBV6-1|-|TRBJ1-1|16|-
CASSEEVWGERAEAFF
TGTGCCAGCAGTGAAGAGGTTTGGGGGGAAAGGGCTGAAGCTTTCTTT
>TRBV11-2|-|TRBJ2-3|15|TRBD1
CASSLDRGERDTQYF
TGTGCCAGCAGCCTAGACAGGGGTGAAAGAGATACGCAGTATTTT
>TRBV11-2|many|TRBJ2-2|17|-
CASSLRELGSGTGELFF
TGTGCCAGCAGCTTAAGGGAGCTGGGGAGTGGCACCGGGGAGCTGTTTTTT
>TRBV19|-|TRBJ2-1|13|-
CASQGRQVDEQFF
TGTGCCAGTCAAGGTCGCCAGGTAGATGAGCAGTTCTTC
>TRBV15|-|TRBJ1-4|16|-
CATSRERVRTNEKLFF
TGTGCCACCAGCAGAGAGAGGGTTCGGACTAATGAAAAACTGTTTTTT
>TRBV4-1|-|TRBJ1-3|14|-
CASSLSPGENTIYF
TGCGCCAGCAGCCTGTCCCCAGGGGAGAACACCATATATTTT
>TRBV27|once|TRBJ2-2|16|TRBD2
CASSPREAGDTGELFF
TGTGCCAGCAGCCCCCGAGAAGCGGGAGACACCGGGGAGCTGTTTTTT
>TRBV4-1|-|TRBJ2-2|16|-
CASSQAYPPGTGELFF
TGCGCCAGCAGCCAAGCGTACCCTCCGGGCACCGGGGAGCTGTTTTTT
>TRBV11-3|-|TRBJ2-1|13|-
CASSSTLSGKQFF
TGTGCCAGCAGCTCTACACTGTCGGGGAAGCAGTTCTTC
>TRBV5-1|-|TRBJ1-6|14|TRBD1
CASSSGTVNSPLHF
TGCGCCAGCAGCTCGGGGACAGTCAATTCACCCCTCCACTTT
>TRBV28|once|TRBJ1-1|14|-
CAIRSGGLNTEAFF
TGTGCCATCCGGTCGGGGGGACTGAACACTGAAGCTTTCTTT
>TRBV24-1|-|TRBJ2-2|18|TRBD2
CATSDGLAGGPKTGELFF
TGTGCCACCAGTGATGGTTTAGCGGGAGGGCCAAAAACCGGGGAGCTGTTTTTT
>TRBV2|-|TRBJ2-5|13|TRBD1
CASSVGQKETQYF
TGTGCCAGCAGTGTGGGACAGAAAGAGACCCAGTACTTC
>TRBV19|-|TRBJ2-3|16|-
CASSKLPPGNTDTQYF
TGTGCCAGTAGTAAACTGCCGCCGGGAAACACAGATACGCAGTATTTT
>TRBV7-9|once|TRBJ2-7|14|-
CASSLVAGWNEQYF
TGTGCCAGCAGCTTAGTGGCGGGGTGGAACGAGCAGTACTTC
>TRBV28|-|TRBJ2-7|14|-
CASSRGLSLYEQYF
TGTGCCAGCAGCCGGGGACTCTCTCTCTACGAGCAGTACTTC
>TRBV7-8|once|TRBJ1-1|18|-
CASSLALRQGYVNTEAFF
TGTGCCAGCAGCTTAGCGCTCAGGCAGGGGTACGTGAACACTGAAGCTTTCTTT
>TRBV11-3|-|TRBJ2-1|13|TRBD1
CASSPDRGDEQFF
TGTGCCAGCAGCCCGGACAGGGGCGATGAGCAGTTCTTC
>TRBV18|-|TRBJ1-4|12|-
CASSRGNEKLFF
TGTGCCAGCTCACGCGGGAATGAAAAACTGTTTTTT
>TRBV15|-|TRBJ2-7|16|TRBD2
CATSRGLSGSAYEQYF
TGTGCCACCAGCAGAGGACTCAGCGGGAGTGCCTACGAGCAGTACTTC
>TRBV28|-|TRBJ1-6|15|-
CASSFFLGGNSPLHF
TGTGCCAGCAGTTTTTTTCTCGGGGGTAATTCACCCCTCCACTTT